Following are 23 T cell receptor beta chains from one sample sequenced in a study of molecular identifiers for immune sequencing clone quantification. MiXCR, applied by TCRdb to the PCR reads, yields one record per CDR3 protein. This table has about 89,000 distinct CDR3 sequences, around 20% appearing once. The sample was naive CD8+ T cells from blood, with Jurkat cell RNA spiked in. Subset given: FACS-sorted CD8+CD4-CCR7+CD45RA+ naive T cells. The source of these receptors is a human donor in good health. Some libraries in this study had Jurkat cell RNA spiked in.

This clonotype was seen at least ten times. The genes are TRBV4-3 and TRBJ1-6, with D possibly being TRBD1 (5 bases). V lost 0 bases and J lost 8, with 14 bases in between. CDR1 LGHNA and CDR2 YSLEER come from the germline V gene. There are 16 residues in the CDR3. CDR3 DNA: TGCGCCAGCAGCCAAGATCTACTGCAGGGCGATTCACCCCTCCACTTT. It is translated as CASSQDLLQGDSPLHF.

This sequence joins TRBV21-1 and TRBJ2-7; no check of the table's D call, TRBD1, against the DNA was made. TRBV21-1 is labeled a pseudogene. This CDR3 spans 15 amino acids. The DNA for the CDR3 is TGTGCCAGCAGCTCGAGGACAGGGTCCTCCTACGAGCAGTACTTC. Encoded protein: CASSSRTGSSYEQYF.

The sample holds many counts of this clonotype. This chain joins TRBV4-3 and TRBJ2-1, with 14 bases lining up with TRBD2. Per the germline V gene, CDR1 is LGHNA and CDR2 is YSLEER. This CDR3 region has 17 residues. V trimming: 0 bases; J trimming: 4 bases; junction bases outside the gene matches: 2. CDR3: CASSQDGTSGSYNEQFF. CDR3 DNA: TGCGCCAGCAGCCAAGACGGGACTAGCGGGAGTTACAATGAGCAGTTCTTC.

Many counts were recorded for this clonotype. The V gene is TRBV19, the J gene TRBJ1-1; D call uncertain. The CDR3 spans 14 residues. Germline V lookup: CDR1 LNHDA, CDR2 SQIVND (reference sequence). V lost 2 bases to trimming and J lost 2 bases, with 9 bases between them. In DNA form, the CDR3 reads TGTGCCAGTAGTATACTTAATGATAACACTGAAGCTTTCTTT. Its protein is CASSILNDNTEAFF.

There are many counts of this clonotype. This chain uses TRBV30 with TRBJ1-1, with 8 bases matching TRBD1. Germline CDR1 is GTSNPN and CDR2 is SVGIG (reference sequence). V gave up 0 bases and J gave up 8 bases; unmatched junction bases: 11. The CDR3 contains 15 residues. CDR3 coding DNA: TGTGCCTGGAGTGTGAAGGACAGGGATTCGGCAGAAGCTTTCTTT. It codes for CAWSVKDRDSAEAFF.

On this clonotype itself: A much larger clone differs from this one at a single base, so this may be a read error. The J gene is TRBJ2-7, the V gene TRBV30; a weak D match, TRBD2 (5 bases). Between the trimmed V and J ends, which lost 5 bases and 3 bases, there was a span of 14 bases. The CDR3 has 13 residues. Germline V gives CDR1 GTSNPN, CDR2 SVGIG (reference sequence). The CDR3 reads CAWGGGAGYEQYF. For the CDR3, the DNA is TGTGCCTGGGGAGGAGGCGCGGGCTACGAGCAGTACTTC.

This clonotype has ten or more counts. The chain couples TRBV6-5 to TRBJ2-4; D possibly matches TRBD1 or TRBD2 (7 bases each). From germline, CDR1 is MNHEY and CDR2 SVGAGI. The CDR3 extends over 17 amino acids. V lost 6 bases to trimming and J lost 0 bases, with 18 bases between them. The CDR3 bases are TGTGCCAGCAGCGACAGGGAGGGGGAGCTAGCCAAAAACATTCAGTACTTC. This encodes CASSDREGELAKNIQYF.

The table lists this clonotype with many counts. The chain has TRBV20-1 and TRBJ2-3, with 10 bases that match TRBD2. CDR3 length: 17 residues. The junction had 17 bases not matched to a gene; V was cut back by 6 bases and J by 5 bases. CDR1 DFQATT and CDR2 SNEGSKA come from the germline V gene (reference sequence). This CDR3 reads CSAEPPQSGRAGDTQYF. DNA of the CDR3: TGCAGTGCCGAACCTCCTCAAAGCGGGAGGGCAGGAGATACGCAGTATTTT.

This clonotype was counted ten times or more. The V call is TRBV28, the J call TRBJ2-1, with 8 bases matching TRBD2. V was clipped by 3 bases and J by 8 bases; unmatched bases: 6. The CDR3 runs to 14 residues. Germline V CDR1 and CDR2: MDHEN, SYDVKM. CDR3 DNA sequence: TGTGCCAGCAGTTTCCTGAGCGGGAGAGATGAGCAGTTCTTC. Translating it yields CASSFLSGRDEQFF.

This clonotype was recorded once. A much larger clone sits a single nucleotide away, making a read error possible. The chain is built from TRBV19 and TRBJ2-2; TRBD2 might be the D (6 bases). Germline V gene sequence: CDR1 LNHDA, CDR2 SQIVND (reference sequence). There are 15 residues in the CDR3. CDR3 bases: TGTGCCAGTAGTATCTCTCTAGGATTAGGCGGGGAGCTGTCTTTT. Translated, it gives CASSISLGLGGELSF.

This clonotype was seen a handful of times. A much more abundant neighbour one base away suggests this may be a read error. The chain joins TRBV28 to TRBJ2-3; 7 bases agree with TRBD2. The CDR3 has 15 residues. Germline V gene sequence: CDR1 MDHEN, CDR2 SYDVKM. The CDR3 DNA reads TGTGCCAGCAGTGCCAGCGGGGCGCTCACAGATGCGCAGTATTTT. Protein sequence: CASSASGALTDAQYF.

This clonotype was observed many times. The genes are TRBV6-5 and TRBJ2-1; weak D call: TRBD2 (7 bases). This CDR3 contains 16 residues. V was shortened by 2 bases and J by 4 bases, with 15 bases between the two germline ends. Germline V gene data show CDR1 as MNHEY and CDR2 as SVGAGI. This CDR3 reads CASSYHREGPYNEQFF. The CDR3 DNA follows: TGTGCCAGCAGTTACCACAGGGAGGGCCCGTACAATGAGCAGTTCTTC.

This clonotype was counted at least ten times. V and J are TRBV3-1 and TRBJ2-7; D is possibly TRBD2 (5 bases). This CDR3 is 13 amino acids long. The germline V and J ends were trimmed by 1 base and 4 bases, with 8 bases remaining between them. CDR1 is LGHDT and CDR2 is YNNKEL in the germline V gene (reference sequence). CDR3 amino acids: CASSQGTLYEQYF. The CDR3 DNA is TGTGCCAGCAGCCAAGGGACTTTGTACGAGCAGTACTTC.

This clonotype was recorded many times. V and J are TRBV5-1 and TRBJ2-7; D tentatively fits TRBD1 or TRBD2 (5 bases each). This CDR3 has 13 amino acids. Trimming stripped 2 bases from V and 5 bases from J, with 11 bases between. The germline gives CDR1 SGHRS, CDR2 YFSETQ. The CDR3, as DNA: TGCGCCAGCAGCTTTTGGGGGAATGACGAGCAGTACTTC. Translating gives CASSFWGNDEQYF.

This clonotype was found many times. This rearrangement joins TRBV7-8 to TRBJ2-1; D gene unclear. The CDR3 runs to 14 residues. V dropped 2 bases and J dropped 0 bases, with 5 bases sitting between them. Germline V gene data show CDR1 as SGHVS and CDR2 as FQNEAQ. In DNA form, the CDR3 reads TGTGCCAGCAGCTTAACCAGCTCCTACAATGAGCAGTTCTTC. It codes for CASSLTSSYNEQFF.

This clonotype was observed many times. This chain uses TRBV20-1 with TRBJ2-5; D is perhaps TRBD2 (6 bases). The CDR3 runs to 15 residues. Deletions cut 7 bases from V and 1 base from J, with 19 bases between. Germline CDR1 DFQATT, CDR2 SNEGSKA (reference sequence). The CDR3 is CSVRGSSSPQETQYF. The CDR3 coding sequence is TGCAGTGTACGGGGGAGTTCGTCCCCCCAAGAGACCCAGTACTTC.

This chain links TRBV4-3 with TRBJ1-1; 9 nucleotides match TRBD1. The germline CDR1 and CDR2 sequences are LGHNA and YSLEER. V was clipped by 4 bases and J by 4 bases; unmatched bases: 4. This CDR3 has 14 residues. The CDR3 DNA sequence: TGCGCCAGCAGCCGGACAGGGGTCGGCACTGAAGCTTTCTTT. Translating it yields CASSRTGVGTEAFF.

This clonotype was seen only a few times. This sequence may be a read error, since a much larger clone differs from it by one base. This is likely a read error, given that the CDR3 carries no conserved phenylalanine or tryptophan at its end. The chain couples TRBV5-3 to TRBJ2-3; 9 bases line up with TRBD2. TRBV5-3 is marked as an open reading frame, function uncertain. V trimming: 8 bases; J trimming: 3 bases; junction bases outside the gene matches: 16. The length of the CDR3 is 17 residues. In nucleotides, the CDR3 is TGTGCCAGCAGCCTGCCCCGGGGAGCGGGGGGTACAGATACGCAGTATCTT. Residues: CASSLPRGAGGTDTQYL.

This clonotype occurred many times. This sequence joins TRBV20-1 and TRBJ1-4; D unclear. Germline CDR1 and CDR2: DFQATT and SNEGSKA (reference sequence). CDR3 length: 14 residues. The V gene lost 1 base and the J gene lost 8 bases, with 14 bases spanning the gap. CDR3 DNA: TGCAGTGCTAGAGGAGGCAGCCTTGGGGAAAAACTGTTTTTT. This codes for CSARGGSLGEKLFF.

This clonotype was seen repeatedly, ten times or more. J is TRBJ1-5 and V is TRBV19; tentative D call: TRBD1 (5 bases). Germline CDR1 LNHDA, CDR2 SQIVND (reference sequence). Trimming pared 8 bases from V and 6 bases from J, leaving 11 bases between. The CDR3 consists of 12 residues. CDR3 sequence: CASSWGFQPQHF. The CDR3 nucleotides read TGTGCCAGTTCTTGGGGGTTTCAGCCCCAGCATTTT.

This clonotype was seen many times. The DNA of the CDR3 is TGTGCCAGCAGTTACTCTTCGGGCGGTACAGATACGCAGTATTTT. Its translation: CASSYSSGGTDTQYF. V is TRBV27 and J is TRBJ2-3; D is unclear. The CDR3 contains 15 residues. Trimming took 4 bases from V and 3 from J, leaving 14 bases between them. In germline, CDR1 is MNHEY, CDR2 SMNVEV (reference sequence).

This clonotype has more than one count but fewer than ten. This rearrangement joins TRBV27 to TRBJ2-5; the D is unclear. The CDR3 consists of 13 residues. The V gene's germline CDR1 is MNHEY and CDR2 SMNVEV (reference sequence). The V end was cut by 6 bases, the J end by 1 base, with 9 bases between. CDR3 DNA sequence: TGTGCCAGCAGGCCCCAAATCCAAGAGACCCAGTACTTC. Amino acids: CASRPQIQETQYF.

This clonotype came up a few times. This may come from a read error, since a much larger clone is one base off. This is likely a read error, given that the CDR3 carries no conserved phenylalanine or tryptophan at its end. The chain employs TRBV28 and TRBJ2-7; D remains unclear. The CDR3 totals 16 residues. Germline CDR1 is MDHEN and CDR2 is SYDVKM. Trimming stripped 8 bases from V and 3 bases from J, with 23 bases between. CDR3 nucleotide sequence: TGTGCCAGCCAGAGTTTTGGCAGTCCGCCGCACTACGAGCAGTACTAC. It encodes CASQSFGSPPHYEQYY.